This T cell receptor beta chain was recovered during a study of blood T cell repertoires in COVID-19. On the study more broadly: Material from acute and convalescent COVID-19 was sourced from the United States, Italy and Spain. The cDNA or gDNA used as material had been derived from T cells, B-cell-depleted T cells, or PBMCs.

The CDR3 is 18 residues long. Germline CDR1 reads LGHDT; CDR2 reads YNNKEL (reference sequence). The V gene end was trimmed by 3 bases and the J gene end by 4 bases; junction bases not matched to a gene: 13. In its sample, this clone was seen once. Original handling: Reference gene primers were amplified, and this amplification served to estimate nucleated cell counts. Sequencing used immunoSEQ multiplex PCR; TCRdb keeps in-frame clones, though not all of them. The V and J calls and clone size are taken from that table; D and trimming were inferred from the DNA. The repertoire holds 200,000 to 250,000 clones, with approximately 80% as singletons.

The chain carries TRBV3-1 (or the pseudogene TRBV3-2) and TRBJ2-7; 12 bases agree with TRBD2. The source material was peripheral blood. The source of this sequence is a human donor in a cohort sampled during active COVID-19. The CDR3 nucleotides read TGTGCCAGCAGCCATCCACCCATAAGACTAGCGGGGGTGTACGAGCAGTACTTC. Translated, it gives CASSHPPIRLAGVYEQYF.